The T cell receptor (beta chain) under discussion was sequenced for a study of cytomegalovirus exposure and HLA in healthy donors. Per the germline V gene, CDR1 is MNHEY and CDR2 is SMNVEV (reference sequence). CDR3 length: 15 residues. V lost 0 bases to trimming and J lost 0 bases, with 8 bases between them. About this clone: Its antigen is as yet unknown.

Primers for the PCR totalled 60 Vbeta and 13 Jbeta. Clones were sequenced by immunoSEQ multiplex PCR, and TCRdb holds only the in-frame ones, with some missing. Of 100,000 to 150,000 clones in the sample, about 80% were seen once. Study results and limitations: No immune exposure information besides CMV serostatus was available. A later analysis, which compared TCR beta chains of equal frequency, found the HLA-associated ones more clonally expanded.

The sequence derives from a man between 25 and 39 years old in good health and CMV-seropositive. The material sequenced was PBMCs. V is TRBV27 and J is TRBJ2-5; D unclear. The CDR3 bases are TGTGCCAGCAGTTTATCCCTCCGGTACCAAGAGACCCAGTACTTC. Its translation: CASSLSLRYQETQYF.